These 22 T cell receptor beta chains share one sample of origin, sequenced in a study of relationships among human T cell subsets. From mRNA, alpha and beta CDR3 regions were amplified using semiquantitative ARM-PCR. Tagged nested gene-specific primers were used first, then communal superprimers amplified exponentially. One entry per CDR3 protein results from TCRdb running MiXCR on the multiplex PCR reads. The repertoire holds 7,000 or so distinct CDR3 sequences, with 70% as singletons. Pooled CD4+ and CD8+ T cells were bead-selected with anti-CD45RA to get naive and transitional cells. Sequenced material: naive and transitional (CD45RA+) T cells sorted from blood. Receptors were obtained from a man in his forties in good health.

This clonotype was found a few times. The genes are TRBV11-2 and TRBJ2-7; D might be TRBD1 (6 bases). Trimming pared 1 base from V and 10 bases from J, leaving 17 bases between. This CDR3 has 14 amino acids. Germline V gene lookup returns CDR1 SGHAT and CDR2 FQNNGV. The CDR3 loop reads CASSLGSTGRVQYF. The CDR3 DNA reads as TGTGCCAGCAGCTTAGGGAGTACAGGGAGAGTCCAGTACTTC.

This clonotype was seen once. This rearrangement joins TRBV11-1 to TRBJ2-1, with 11 bases identical to TRBD2. Germline V gene sequence: CDR1 SGHAT, CDR2 FQDESV (reference sequence). Trimming took 3 bases from V and 3 from J; bases not matched to a gene: 4. The CDR3 loop spans 16 amino acids. The CDR3 DNA reads as TGTGCCAGCAGCTTCCTGACTAGCGGGGTCTACAATGAGCAGTTCTTC. It codes for CASSFLTSGVYNEQFF.

This clonotype is judged medium-sized. The chain uses TRBV28 and TRBJ2-7; no reliable D call. The CDR3 contains 11 residues. Germline CDR1 reads MDHEN; CDR2 reads SYDVKM. The germline V and J ends were trimmed by 7 bases and 2 bases, with 6 bases remaining between them. CDR3: CASTKTYEQYF. The CDR3 DNA follows: TGTGCCAGCACCAAAACCTACGAGCAGTACTTC.

The gene calls are TRBV28 and TRBJ2-7; D assignment may be TRBD1 or TRBD2 (5 bases each). The germline gives CDR1 MDHEN, CDR2 SYDVKM. V dropped 6 bases and J dropped 0 bases, with 12 bases sitting between them. The CDR3 contains 14 residues. CDR3 coding DNA: TGTGCCAGCAGCGACGCAGGGAGCTCCTACGAGCAGTACTTC. This gives the protein CASSDAGSSYEQYF.

The V and J genes are TRBV7-9 and TRBJ2-1, with 12 bases that match TRBD2. V lost 10 bases and J lost 8; bases outside the gene matches: 6. This CDR3 is built from 13 residues. CDR1 and CDR2 from the germline V gene are SEHNR and FQNEAQ (reference sequence). For the CDR3, the DNA is TGTGCCACGACTAGCGGGAGTACCTATGAGCAGTTCTTC. Protein product: CATTSGSTYEQFF.

This clonotype showed up just once. One end of the junction is discordant with germline, which a read error may explain. This sequence joins TRBV11-2 and TRBJ2-1; D is tentatively TRBD1 or TRBD2 (5 bases each). CDR3 size: 15 residues. From germline, CDR1 is SGHAT and CDR2 FQNNGV. DNA of the CDR3: TGCGCCAGCAGCCAGCGGACACTACCAGAGGATGAGCAGTTCTTC. Its translation is CASSQRTLPEDEQFF.

The chain uses TRBV11-2 and TRBJ1-1; no definite D call. V lost 0 bases and J lost 1, with 3 bases in between. The CDR3 extends over 13 amino acids. The germline gives CDR1 SGHAT, CDR2 FQNNGV. CDR3 coding DNA: TGTGCCAGCAGCTTAGACCGGAACACTGAAGCTTTCTTT. Its translation: CASSLDRNTEAFF.

This chain connects TRBV10-3 to TRBJ1-2; 7 bases match TRBD1. Germline lookup yields CDR1 ENHRY and CDR2 SYGVKD. CDR3 size: 15 residues. Trimming took 5 bases from V and 3 from J; bases not matched to a gene: 9. DNA for the CDR3: TGTGCCATCAGTAGCCTCGGACAGGCGGACTATGGCTACACCTTC. It translates to CAISSLGQADYGYTF.

This chain uses TRBV6-4 with TRBJ2-3, with D maybe TRBD2 (5 bases). The germline V and J ends were trimmed by 0 bases and 5 bases, with 18 bases remaining between them. Germline lookup yields CDR1 MRHNA and CDR2 SNTAGT. There are 17 residues in the CDR3. The CDR3 DNA sequence: TGTGCCAGCAGTGACTCGACTACCCTAGCACGGAGAGATACGCAGTATTTT. Translating gives CASSDSTTLARRDTQYF.

The table lists this clonotype with a count of one. The gene calls are TRBV11-2 and TRBJ2-1; D perhaps matches TRBD1 (6 bases). Trimming pared 5 bases from V and 0 bases from J, leaving 11 bases between. The CDR3 totals 15 residues. The germline V gene has CDR1 SGHAT and CDR2 FQNNGV. The CDR3 is CASSLQGSSYNEQFF. Written as DNA, the CDR3 is TGTGCCAGCAGCCTTCAGGGGAGCTCCTACAATGAGCAGTTCTTC.

This clonotype was recorded a few times. One end of the junction varies from germline; a read error may be responsible. The V call is TRBV7-7, the J call TRBJ2-7; D unclear. Looked up from germline, CDR1 is SSHAT and CDR2 is FNYEAQ (reference sequence). The CDR3 consists of 13 residues. The DNA for the CDR3 is TGTGCTAGCAGCTCGGACCGCCCTACGGAGCAGTACTTC. It specifies CASSSDRPTEQYF.

The chain has TRBV11-2 and TRBJ2-2, with 8 bases fitting TRBD1. V lost 5 bases to trimming and J lost 4 bases; unmatched junction nucleotides: 9. This CDR3 comprises 16 residues. Germline CDR1 and CDR2: SGHAT and FQNNGV. The DNA for the CDR3 is TGTGCCAGCAGCCCCCGGACAGGGTGGGGCACCGGGGAGCTGTTTTTT. Its protein is CASSPRTGWGTGELFF. Full variable domain (outside the CDR3, taken from reference TRBV11-2 and TRBJ2-2): EAGVAQSPRYKIIEKRQSVAFWCNPISGHATLYWYQQILGQGPKLLIQFQNNGVVDDSQLPKDRFSAERLKGVDSTLKIQPAKLEDSAVYLCASSPRTGWGTGELFFGEGSRLTVL.

The genes are TRBV20-1 and TRBJ2-5; possibly TRBD2 for D (6 bases). From germline, CDR1 is DFQATT and CDR2 SNEGSKA (reference sequence). V lost 3 bases to trimming and J lost 2 bases, with 7 bases between them. The CDR3 is made up of 12 amino acids. Here the CDR3 DNA reads TGCAGTGCTAGGGGGACTCAAGAGACCCAGTACTTC. Protein: CSARGTQETQYF.

The chain combines TRBV29-1 with TRBJ2-1, with 12 bases identical to TRBD2. The V gene's germline CDR1 is SQVTM and CDR2 ANQGSEA. Losses at the gene ends were 1 base for V and 8 bases for J; bases not matched to a gene: 6. The CDR3 is 15 residues long. CDR3 sequence: CSVEVRLAGADEQFF. In DNA form, the CDR3 reads TGCAGCGTTGAAGTGAGACTAGCGGGAGCAGATGAGCAGTTCTTC.

The chain couples TRBV9 to TRBJ1-2; TRBD1 aligns across 9 bases. CDR3 length equals 14 residues. Germline CDR1 SGDLS, CDR2 YYNGEE. Trimming removed 3 bases from V and 6 bases from J; junction bases left unmatched: 6. The CDR3 DNA reads TGTGCCAGCAGCGGAAACAGGGGGCCGCATGGCTACACCTTC. It yields the protein CASSGNRGPHGYTF.

The chain couples TRBV28 to TRBJ2-7, with D unresolved. CDR3 size: 16 residues. Germline assignment: CDR1 MDHEN and CDR2 SYDVKM. With 6 bases removed from V and 1 base from J, the gap between germline ends came to 19 bases. Here the CDR3 DNA reads TGTGCCAGCAGCGCCCCCTCCCGGACGGTTTCCTACGAGCAGTACTTC. Encoded protein: CASSAPSRTVSYEQYF.

This chain links TRBV20-1 with TRBJ1-5; 8 nucleotides line up with TRBD1. Germline CDR1 DFQATT, CDR2 SNEGSKA (reference sequence). The CDR3 consists of 13 residues. Losses at the gene ends were 5 bases for V and 0 bases for J; bases not matched to a gene: 0. CDR3 loop: CSAGQGSNQPQHF. CDR3 DNA sequence: TGCAGTGCTGGACAGGGTAGCAATCAGCCCCAGCATTTT.

This clonotype was seen only once. The chain joins TRBV28 to TRBJ2-5, with TRBD2 matching 7 bases. CDR3 size: 17 residues. Looked up from germline, CDR1 is MDHEN and CDR2 is SYDVKM. V trimming: 3 bases; J trimming: 2 bases; junction bases outside the gene matches: 12. CDR3 bases: TGTGCCAGCAGTTTTGGCCCATCCGGGACTACTCAAGAGACCCAGTACTTC. Protein: CASSFGPSGTTQETQYF.

The chain employs TRBV11-2 and TRBJ2-1; TRBD2 might be the D (6 bases). V was shortened by 0 bases and J by 2 bases, with 11 bases between the two germline ends. Germline CDR1 and CDR2: SGHAT and FQNNGV. The CDR3 is 16 residues long. The CDR3 DNA is TGTGCCAGCAGCTTAGATACCGGGACTCCCTACAATGAGCAGTTCTTC. It encodes CASSLDTGTPYNEQFF.

This chain connects TRBV11-2 to TRBJ2-1; 11 bases line up with TRBD2. Germline V CDR1 and CDR2: SGHAT, FQNNGV. The ends lost 0 bases at V and 8 bases at J; junction bases unmatched: 6. There are 16 residues in the CDR3. DNA for the CDR3: TGTGCCAGCAGCTTAGAGGGGCTAGCGGGAGGCCATGAGCAGTTCTTC. It yields the protein CASSLEGLAGGHEQFF.

This chain uses TRBV11-2 with TRBJ2-1; D may be TRBD2 (6 bases). Germline V lookup: CDR1 SGHAT, CDR2 FQNNGV. With 5 bases removed from V and 3 bases from J, the gap between germline ends came to 17 bases. CDR3 size: 16 residues. CDR3 sequence: CASSHPRGYRYNEQFF. CDR3 DNA sequence: TGTGCCAGCAGCCACCCTCGGGGGTACCGCTACAATGAGCAGTTCTTC.

V is TRBV27 and J is TRBJ2-6; D gene uncertain. From germline, CDR1 is MNHEY and CDR2 SMNVEV (reference sequence). The CDR3 has 14 amino acids. V gave up 3 bases and J gave up 3 bases, with 6 bases separating them. CDR3 sequence reads: CASSFEVGANVLTF. In DNA form, the CDR3 reads TGTGCCAGCAGTTTCGAAGTTGGGGCCAACGTCCTGACTTTC. Drawing the rest from reference TRBV27 and TRBJ2-6, the complete variable domain is EAQVTQNPRYLITVTGKKLTVTCSQNMNHEYMSWYRQDPGLGLRQIYYSMNVEVTDKGDVPEGYKVSRKEKRNFPLILESPSPNQTSLYFCASSFEVGANVLTFGAGSRLTVL.